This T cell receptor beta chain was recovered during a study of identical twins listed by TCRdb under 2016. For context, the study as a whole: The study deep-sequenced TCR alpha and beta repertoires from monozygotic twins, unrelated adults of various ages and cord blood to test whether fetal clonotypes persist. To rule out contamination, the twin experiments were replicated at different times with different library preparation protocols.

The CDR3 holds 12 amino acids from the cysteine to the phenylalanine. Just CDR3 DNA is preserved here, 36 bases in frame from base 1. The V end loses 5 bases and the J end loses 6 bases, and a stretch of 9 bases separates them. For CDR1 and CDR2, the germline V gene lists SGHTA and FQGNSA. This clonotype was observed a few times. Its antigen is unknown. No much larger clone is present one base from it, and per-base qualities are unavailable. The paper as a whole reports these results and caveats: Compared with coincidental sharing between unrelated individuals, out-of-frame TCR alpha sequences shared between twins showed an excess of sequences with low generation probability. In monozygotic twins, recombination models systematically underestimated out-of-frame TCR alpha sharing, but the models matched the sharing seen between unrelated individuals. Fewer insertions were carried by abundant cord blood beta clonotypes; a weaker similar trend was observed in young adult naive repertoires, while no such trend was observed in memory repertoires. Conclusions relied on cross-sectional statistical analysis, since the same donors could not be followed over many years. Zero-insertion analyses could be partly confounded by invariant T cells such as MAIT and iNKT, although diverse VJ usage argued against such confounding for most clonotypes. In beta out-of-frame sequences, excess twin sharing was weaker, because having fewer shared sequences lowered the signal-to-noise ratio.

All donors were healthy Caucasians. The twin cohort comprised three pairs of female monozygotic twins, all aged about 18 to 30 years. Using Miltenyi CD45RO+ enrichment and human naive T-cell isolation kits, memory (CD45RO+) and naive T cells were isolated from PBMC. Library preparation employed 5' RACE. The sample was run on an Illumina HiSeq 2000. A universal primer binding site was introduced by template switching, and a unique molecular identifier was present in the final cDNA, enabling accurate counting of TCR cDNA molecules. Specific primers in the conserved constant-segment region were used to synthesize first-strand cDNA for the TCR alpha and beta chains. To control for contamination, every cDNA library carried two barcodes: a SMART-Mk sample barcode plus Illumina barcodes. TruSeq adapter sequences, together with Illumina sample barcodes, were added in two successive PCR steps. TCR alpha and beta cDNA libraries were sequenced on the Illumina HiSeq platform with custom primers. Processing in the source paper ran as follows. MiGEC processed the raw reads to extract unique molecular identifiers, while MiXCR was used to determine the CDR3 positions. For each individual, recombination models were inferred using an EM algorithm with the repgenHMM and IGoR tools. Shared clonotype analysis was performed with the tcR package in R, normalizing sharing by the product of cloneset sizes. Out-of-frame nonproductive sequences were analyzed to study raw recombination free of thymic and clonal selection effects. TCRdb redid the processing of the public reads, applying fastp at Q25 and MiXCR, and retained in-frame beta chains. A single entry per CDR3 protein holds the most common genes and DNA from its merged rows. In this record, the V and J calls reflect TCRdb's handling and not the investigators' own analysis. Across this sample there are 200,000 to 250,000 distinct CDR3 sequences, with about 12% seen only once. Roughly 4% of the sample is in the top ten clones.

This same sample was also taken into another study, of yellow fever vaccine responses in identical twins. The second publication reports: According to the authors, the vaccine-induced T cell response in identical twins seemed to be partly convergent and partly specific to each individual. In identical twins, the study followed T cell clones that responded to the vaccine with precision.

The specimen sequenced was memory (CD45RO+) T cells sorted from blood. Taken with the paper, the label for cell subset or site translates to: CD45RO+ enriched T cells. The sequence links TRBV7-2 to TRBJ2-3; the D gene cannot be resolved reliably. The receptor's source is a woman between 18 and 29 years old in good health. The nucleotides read TGTGCCAGCAGCCTCGGTTTTGATACGCAGTATTTT. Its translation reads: CASSLGFDTQYF.